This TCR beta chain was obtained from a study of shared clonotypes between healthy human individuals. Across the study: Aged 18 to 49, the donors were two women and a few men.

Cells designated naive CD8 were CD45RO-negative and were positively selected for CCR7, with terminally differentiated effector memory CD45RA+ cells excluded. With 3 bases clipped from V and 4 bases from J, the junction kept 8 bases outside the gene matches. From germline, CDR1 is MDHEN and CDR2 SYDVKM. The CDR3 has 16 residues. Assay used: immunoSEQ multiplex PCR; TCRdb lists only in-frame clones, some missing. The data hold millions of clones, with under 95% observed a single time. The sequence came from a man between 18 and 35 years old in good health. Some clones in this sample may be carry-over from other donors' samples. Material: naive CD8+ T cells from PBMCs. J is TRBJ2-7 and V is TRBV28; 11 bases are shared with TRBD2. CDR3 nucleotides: TGTGCCAGCAGTTTCGCGACTAGCGGGAACACTTACGAGCAGTACTTC. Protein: CASSFATSGNTYEQYF. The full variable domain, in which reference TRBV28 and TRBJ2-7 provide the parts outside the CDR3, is DVKVTQSSRYLVKRTGEKVFLECVQDMDHENMFWYRQDPGLGLRLIYFSYDVKMKEKGDIPEGYSVSREKKERFSLILESASTNQTSMYLCASSFATSGNTYEQYFGPGTRLTVT.